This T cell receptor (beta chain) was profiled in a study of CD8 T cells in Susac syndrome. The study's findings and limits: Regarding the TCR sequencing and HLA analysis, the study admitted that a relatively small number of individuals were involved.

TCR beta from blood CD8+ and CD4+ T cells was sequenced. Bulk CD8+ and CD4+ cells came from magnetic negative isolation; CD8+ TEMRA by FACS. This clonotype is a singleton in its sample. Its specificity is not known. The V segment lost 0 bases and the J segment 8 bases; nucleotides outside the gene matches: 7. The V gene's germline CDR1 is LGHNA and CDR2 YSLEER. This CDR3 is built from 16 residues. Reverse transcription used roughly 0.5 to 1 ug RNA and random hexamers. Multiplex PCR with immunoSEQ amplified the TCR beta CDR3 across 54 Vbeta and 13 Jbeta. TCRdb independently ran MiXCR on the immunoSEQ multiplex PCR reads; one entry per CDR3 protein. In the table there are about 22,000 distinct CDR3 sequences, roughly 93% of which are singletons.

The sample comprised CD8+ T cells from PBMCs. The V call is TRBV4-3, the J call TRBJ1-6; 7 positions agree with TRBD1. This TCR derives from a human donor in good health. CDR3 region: CASSQDLGTVHSPLHF. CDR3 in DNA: TGCGCCAGCAGCCAAGATCTCGGGACAGTCCATTCACCCCTCCACTTT.